This T cell receptor (beta chain) emerged from a study of shared clonotypes between healthy human individuals. Overall study results and limits: How much donors shared clonotypes was expected to be affected by sequencing depth. Generally, naive subsets (rather than memory subsets) showed larger estimated richness.

In germline, CDR1 is MGHRA, CDR2 YSYEKL. This CDR3 comprises 15 residues. The V and J ends lost 1 base and 6 bases, in that order; junction bases with no gene match: 8. Authors' processing steps: For the immunoSEQ data, sequences were junction-only without quality scores, so filtering differed. Method: immunoSEQ multiplex PCR; TCRdb's copy keeps in-frame clones and lacks some. From that table come the V and J calls and clone size; the DNA was used to work out D and trimming. The sample includes about 1,500,000 clones, about 96% of them seen just once. A word on this clone: Its target is unknown.

Specimen: naive CD4+ T cells sorted from blood. The subset here: CD45RA+ positively selected. The chain has TRBV4-1 and TRBJ2-7; 8 bases agree with TRBD1. The sequence was obtained from a man aged 30-40 years in good health. As DNA, the CDR3 is TGCGCCAGCAGCCAAGCCGCTATAGACAGGGGCGAGCAGTACTTC. This codes for CASSQAAIDRGEQYF.